The sample holds a few counts of the clone carrying this T cell receptor beta chain. The antigen is not known. TCRdb analysed the 5' RACE reads with MiXCR anew, one entry per CDR3 protein. The repertoire holds about 240,000 distinct CDR3 sequences, around 10% seen once, with 20% to 25% in the top ten. The data were obtained in a study of T-cell memory formation after mild COVID-19. Study conclusions and caveats: Memory from before infection featured some responding clones, which suggests cross-reactive memory joined. Of the contracting clones, CD4+ ones lay mainly in CM and EM, and CD8+ ones in EMRA.

J was trimmed by 5 bases and V by 6 bases; bases with no gene match: 9. The CDR3 has 16 amino acids. Germline loops: CDR1 SGHAT, CDR2 FQNNGV. Sequenced sample: PBMCs or a T cell subset sorted from them (not recorded which). This chain uses TRBV11-2 with TRBJ2-1; 11 nucleotides line up with TRBD2. This receptor was identified in a man aged 18-30 years who had mild COVID-19 (a few samples of this study predate the infection). Cell type and time point are not known. The CDR3, as DNA: TGTGCCAGCAGAACCTACTCGGGACTAGCGGACAATGAGCAGTTCTTC. Translating gives CASRTYSGLADNEQFF.